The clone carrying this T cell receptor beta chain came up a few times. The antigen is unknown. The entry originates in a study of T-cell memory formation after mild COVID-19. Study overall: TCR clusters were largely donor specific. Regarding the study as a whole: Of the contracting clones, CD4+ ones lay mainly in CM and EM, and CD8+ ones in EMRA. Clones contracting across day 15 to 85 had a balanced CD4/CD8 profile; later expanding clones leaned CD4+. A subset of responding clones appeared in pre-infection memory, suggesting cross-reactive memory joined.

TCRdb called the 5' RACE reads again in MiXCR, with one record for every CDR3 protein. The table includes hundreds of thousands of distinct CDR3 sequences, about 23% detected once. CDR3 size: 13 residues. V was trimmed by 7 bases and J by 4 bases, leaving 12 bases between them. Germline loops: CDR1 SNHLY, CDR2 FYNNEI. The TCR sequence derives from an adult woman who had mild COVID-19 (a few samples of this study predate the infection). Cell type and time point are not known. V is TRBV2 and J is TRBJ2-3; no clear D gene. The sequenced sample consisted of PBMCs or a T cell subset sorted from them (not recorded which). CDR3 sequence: CASTGTLSDTQYF. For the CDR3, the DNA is TGTGCCAGCACCGGAACACTCTCAGATACGCAGTATTTT.